This T cell receptor (beta chain) was recovered during a study of cytomegalovirus exposure and HLA in healthy donors (dated by TCRdb to about 2017). Concerning the study at large: According to a later analysis, the 120 or so validation repertoires were produced on the same platform as the approximately 600 repertoires of the first cohort. The aim of the study was to test whether cataloging public T cell receptors could identify signatures of past pathogen exposure. A separate validation cohort of approximately 120 different subjects was used in addition to the approximately 700-subject first cohort. The study combined high-throughput TCR immunosequencing, statistical association of individual TCRs with disease status, and machine learning to predict cytomegalovirus infection status.

V sheds 4 bases and J sheds 5 bases, leaving 16 bases between their ends. CDR1 MDHEN and CDR2 SYDVKM are derived from the germline V gene. The CDR3 has 15 amino acids, counting the end cysteine and phenylalanine. Only the CDR3 DNA is retained, 45 bases long and in frame from the first base. Libraries came from the immunoSEQ multiplex PCR assay. As for the authors' bioinformatics: A statistical classification framework was built for diagnosing cytomegalovirus status from the catalog of TCR beta chain sequences. Not all clones reach the TCRdb copy of this immuneACCESS table, which keeps in-frame sequences only. Checked studies attribute under half of the gap to unresolved V genes and leave the rest unexplained. From that table come the V and J calls and clone size; the DNA was used to work out D and trimming. The sample table contains under 200,000 clones; only one count was recorded for 91% of them. 3% of the sample belongs to the ten largest clones.

Separate from the roughly 630-subject first cohort, the validation cohort of roughly 130 subjects was the group to which the donors belonged. Details on this clone: What antigen it recognizes has not been identified. The input lacks base qualities; no much larger clone sits a single base away.

What the work shows at the level of the full study, not this receptor alone: In vitro tests confirmed that a few of the cytomegalovirus-associated TCR beta chains recognize cytomegalovirus antigens. While some public TCRs were present in many individuals, most TCR sequences turned up only very rarely across donors. The study listed 150 to 200 TCR beta chains as associated with cytomegalovirus. The validation cohort had no HLA typing available for a later analysis, so co-occurrence within that cohort was assessed over all 120 or so repertoires. It was suggested by the authors that the approach could potentially be generalized to other disease states and immunological phenotypes. Cytomegalovirus status was reported to be diagnosed by the classifier with high specificity and sensitivity in both the original and validation cohorts. Subsequent analysis determined that TCRs grouped into clusters in the first cohort also showed a tendency toward co-occurrence across the 130 or so validation repertoires, and approximately 94% of cluster scores exceeded 0.

The chain joins TRBV28 to TRBJ2-3; the D segment could be TRBD2, given 7 matching bases. This TCR was sampled from a woman under 30 in good health and CMV-seropositive. Sequencing was done on a sample of PBMCs. The CDR3 region reads CASSSYREGGDTQYF. The DNA sequence is TGTGCCAGCAGTTCGTACAGGGAGGGTGGAGATACGCAGTATTTT.